This paragraph covers one TCR beta chain sequence. Its matching antigen is unknown. This sample stems from a study of CD8+ T cells in alopecia areata. Study information: Treated patients were dosed with oral tofacitinib, taking 5 to 10 mg twice daily. Patients remained on tofacitinib for 6 to 18 months and then went 6 months without it. General study points: It was observed that many expanded lesional clones persisted in scalp and blood during tofacitinib.

Described treatment: oral pan-JAK inhibitor, 5-10 mg twice daily. Patients with alopecia areata provided lesional scalp punch biopsies as well as peripheral blood. Investigators isolated RNA and reverse transcribed it into cDNA to act as the sequencing template. Only in-frame clones appear in the TCRdb table, and some are missing; sequencing was by immunoSEQ multiplex PCR. The sample has 150,000 to 250,000 clones; roughly 64% are singletons. Germline assignment: CDR1 SGHTA and CDR2 FQGTGA. The CDR3 extends over 12 amino acids. V gave up 5 bases and J gave up 2 bases, with 5 bases separating them. V gene TRBV7-3 combines with J gene TRBJ2-3; D is unclear. This material consisted of CD4+ T cells sorted from blood, taken at week 24, from a patient treated with tofacitinib. The source of this sequence is a human donor with alopecia areata. CDR3 bases: TGTGCCAGCAGCCTCCTCACAGATACGCAGTATTTT. Protein: CASSLLTDTQYF.